The T cell receptor (beta chain) under discussion was sequenced for a study of blood T cell repertoires in COVID-19. The CDR3 length is 17 residues. The V and J ends lost 1 base and 8 bases, in that order; junction bases with no gene match: 9. Germline-derived CDR1 and CDR2 are LGHDT and YNNKEL (reference sequence). Using immunoSEQ multiplex PCR, the repertoire was profiled, and TCRdb retains in-frame clones only, with some absent. The table shows around 150,000 clones, with roughly 89% occurring only once. The sample was peripheral blood. The clonotype originates from a woman aged 40 to 55 with acute or convalescent COVID-19. This chain links TRBV3-1 (or the pseudogene TRBV3-2) with TRBJ2-1; 12 nucleotides line up with TRBD2. The CDR3 loop is CASSQVSRTSGIDEQFF. CDR3 sequence (DNA): TGTGCCAGCAGCCAAGTTTCCAGGACTAGCGGGATCGATGAGCAGTTCTTC.